The 32 T cell receptor beta chains reported below all come from one sample, sequenced in a study of blood T cell repertoires in COVID-19. TCRdb keeps only in-frame clones here, not all; method: immunoSEQ multiplex PCR. The table shows about 170,000 clones, with under 85% occurring only once. The sample consisted of peripheral blood. These receptors were collected from a man aged 80 or over with COVID-19, enrolled during active disease.

This chain connects TRBV9 to TRBJ2-5; TRBD2 matches 12 bases. The V segment lost 0 bases and the J segment 2 bases; nucleotides outside the gene matches: 8. This CDR3 is built from 18 residues. Per the germline V gene, CDR1 is SGDLS and CDR2 is YYNGEE. The CDR3 DNA is TGTGCCAGCAGCGTAGGGGCTAGCGGGGGGGCCGGACAAGAGACCCAGTACTTC. This translates into CASSVGASGGAGQETQYF.

The gene calls are TRBV5-6 and TRBJ1-2; D remains unclear. With 6 bases removed from V and 13 bases from J, the gap between germline ends came to 22 bases. The germline V gene encodes CDR1 SGHDT and CDR2 YYEEEE. The length of the CDR3 is 13 residues. The CDR3 nucleotides read TGTGCCAGCACCCGTCCCCCGAGGCCGGGTGGCACCTTC. Residues: CASTRPPRPGGTF.

This chain joins TRBV28 and TRBJ1-2, with D perhaps matching TRBD1 (6 bases). Germline V gives CDR1 MDHEN, CDR2 SYDVKM. Trimming stripped 4 bases from V and 6 bases from J, with 9 bases between. The CDR3 is made up of 12 amino acids. The CDR3 sequence is CASSSRTDGYTF. In DNA, the CDR3 is TGTGCCAGCAGTTCTCGGACAGATGGCTACACCTTC.

V usage is TRBV12-5 and J usage is TRBJ1-1; D uncertain. Germline V gene lookup returns CDR1 LGHNT and CDR2 FRNRAP. Trimming pared 7 bases from V and 1 base from J, leaving 13 bases between. The CDR3 has 14 amino acids. The CDR3 is CASAPGLGNTEAFF. CDR3 nucleotide sequence: TGTGCTAGTGCCCCTGGGCTTGGGAACACTGAAGCTTTCTTT.

The chain employs TRBV14 and TRBJ2-1, with D possibly TRBD2 on 7 matching bases. The V and J ends lost 3 bases and 5 bases respectively, with 17 bases between them. This CDR3 spans 16 amino acids. Germline V gene lookup returns CDR1 SGHDN and CDR2 FVKESK. As DNA, the CDR3 is TGTGCCAGCAGCCAGTATGCGGGGGCCTTTAACAATGAGCAGTTCTTC. Its protein product is CASSQYAGAFNNEQFF.

The J gene is TRBJ2-1, the V gene TRBV6-6; D may be TRBD1 (6 bases). The CDR3 sequence is 13 residues long. The V and J ends lost 10 bases and 0 bases respectively, with 10 bases between them. In germline, CDR1 is MNHNY, CDR2 SVGAGI (reference sequence). The CDR3 sequence: CAIARGSYNEQFF. CDR3 DNA sequence: TGTGCCATCGCCAGGGGCTCCTACAATGAGCAGTTCTTC.

The J gene is TRBJ2-7, the V gene TRBV6-5; maybe TRBD2 (5 bases). The CDR3 consists of 16 residues. The V end was cut by 0 bases, the J end by 2 bases, with 14 bases between. Germline assignment: CDR1 MNHEY and CDR2 SVGAGI. The CDR3 spells CASSYSTRGSTYEQYF. The CDR3 DNA follows: TGTGCCAGCAGTTACTCAACCCGGGGATCCACCTACGAGCAGTACTTC.

This clone was counted a few times. The gene calls are TRBV7-8 and TRBJ1-5, with D perhaps matching TRBD1 (5 bases). Trimming took off 1 base at V and 1 base at J, with 8 bases between the two ends. CDR1 is SGHVS, CDR2 FQNEAQ, per germline. The CDR3 spans 15 residues. The CDR3 loop is CASSLDDSSNQPQHF. Here the CDR3 DNA reads TGTGCCAGCAGCTTAGATGACAGCAGCAATCAGCCCCAGCATTTT.

This clone was seen a handful of times. The genes are TRBV18 and TRBJ2-2; the D gene is possibly TRBD2 (5 bases). CDR3 length: 14 amino acids. The germline V gene encodes CDR1 KGHSH and CDR2 LQKENI. Trimming left V 3 bases short and J 4 bases short, with 9 bases between. The CDR3 loop reads CASSPRARTGELFF. CDR3 nucleotides: TGTGCCAGCTCACCGAGGGCGCGCACCGGGGAGCTGTTTTTT. Drawing the rest from reference TRBV18 and TRBJ2-2, the complete variable domain is NAGVMQNPRHLVRRRGQEARLRCSPMKGHSHVYWYRQLPEEGLKFMVYLQKENIIDESGMPKERFSAEFPKEGPSILRIQQVVRGDSAAYFCASSPRARTGELFFGEGSRLTVL.

The chain links TRBV7-3 to TRBJ2-5; tentatively, D is TRBD2 (5 bases). Trimming shortened V by 3 bases and J by 3 bases, and 8 bases separated the two germline ends. CDR1 and CDR2 from the germline V gene are SGHTA and FQGTGA. The CDR3 runs 13 residues. The CDR3 bases are TGTGCCAGCAGCTTGGCGAGGGAAGAGACCCAGTACTTC. This sequence encodes CASSLAREETQYF.

J is TRBJ2-2 and V is TRBV7-8; 10 positions agree with TRBD1. CDR3 size: 15 residues. The junction had 4 bases not matched to a gene; V was cut back by 3 bases and J by 6 bases. Per the germline V gene, CDR1 is SGHVS and CDR2 is FQNEAQ. CDR3 in amino acids: CASSFDRGLAGELFF. The CDR3 nucleotides are TGTGCCAGCAGCTTTGACAGGGGGCTCGCCGGGGAGCTGTTTTTT.

The rearrangement links TRBV18 to TRBJ1-3, with D perhaps matching TRBD1 (6 bases). The germline V gene has CDR1 KGHSH and CDR2 LQKENI. Trimming took off 2 bases at V and 1 base at J, with 21 bases between the two ends. The CDR3 is made up of 19 amino acids. The CDR3 region is CASSPTTGLGAWSGNTIYF. In DNA form, the CDR3 reads TGTGCCAGCTCACCAACTACAGGGTTGGGAGCTTGGTCTGGAAACACCATATATTTT. The full variable domain, rest sourced from reference TRBV18 and TRBJ1-3, is NAGVMQNPRHLVRRRGQEARLRCSPMKGHSHVYWYRQLPEEGLKFMVYLQKENIIDESGMPKERFSAEFPKEGPSILRIQQVVRGDSAAYFCASSPTTGLGAWSGNTIYFGEGSWLTVV.

V is TRBV5-4 and J is TRBJ2-7, with 9 bases matching TRBD1. After removal of 4 bases from V and 5 bases from J, the junction contained 10 bases not matched to a gene. The CDR3 consists of 15 residues. Germline CDR1 SGHNT, CDR2 YYREEE (reference sequence). CDR3 residues: CASSPGDRDLNEQYF. CDR3 DNA sequence: TGTGCCAGCAGCCCTGGGGACAGGGATTTGAACGAGCAGTACTTC.

The J gene is TRBJ1-1, the V gene TRBV6-1; D is uncertain. Germline-derived CDR1 and CDR2 are MNHNS and SASEGT. There are 14 residues in the CDR3. Trimming took 2 bases from V and 4 from J, leaving 11 bases between them. The CDR3 region is CASSELGGTTEAFF. CDR3 nucleotide sequence: TGTGCCAGCAGTGAACTCGGCGGAACCACTGAAGCTTTCTTT.

Comment on this clone: Additional DNA sequences in this sample encode the identical CDR3. This chain joins TRBV5-1 and TRBJ1-3; D is ambiguous. Trimming took 0 bases from V and 2 from J, leaving 6 bases between them. This CDR3 is 14 amino acids long. The germline V gene has CDR1 SGHRS and CDR2 YFSETQ. CDR3: CASSLGGTGNTIYF. DNA of the CDR3: TGCGCCAGCAGCTTGGGCGGAACTGGAAACACCATATATTTT.

The V gene is TRBV29-1, the J gene TRBJ2-3; possible D gene TRBD1, 6 bases. Trimming shortened V by 3 bases and J by 5 bases, and 9 bases separated the two germline ends. CDR1 is SQVTM and CDR2 is ANQGSEA in the germline V gene. The CDR3 length is 12 residues. CDR3 in amino acids: CSVDRDIDTQYF. The CDR3 nucleotides are TGCAGCGTTGACCGGGACATAGATACGCAGTATTTT.

The chain uses TRBV6-1 and TRBJ1-2, with a tentative D call TRBD1 (5 bases). The CDR3 spans 13 residues. Germline V CDR1 and CDR2: MNHNS, SASEGT. With 1 base removed from V and 6 bases from J, the gap between germline ends came to 9 bases. CDR3 nucleotides: TGTGCCAGCAGTGAAGTAGGGGTGGATGGCTACACCTTC. Translating it yields CASSEVGVDGYTF.

The gene calls are TRBV19 and TRBJ2-7; no clear D gene. Between the trimmed V and J ends, which lost 6 bases and 1 base, there was a span of 10 bases. This CDR3 is 13 amino acids long. Germline values: CDR1 LNHDA, CDR2 SQIVND (reference sequence). For the CDR3, the DNA is TGTGCCAGTAGCCTGTCCTCGTCCTACGAGCAGTACTTC. Amino acids: CASSLSSSYEQYF.

The chain joins TRBV12-3 or TRBV12-4 to TRBJ2-1, with TRBD1 matching over 8 bases. CDR3 length: 13 residues. J was trimmed by 15 bases and V by 4 bases; bases with no gene match: 11. The CDR3, as DNA: TGTGCCAGCAGTTGGGATGGACAGGGACCACGGTTCTTC. Translated: CASSWDGQGPRFF.

The gene calls are TRBV7-8 and TRBJ1-5; D unclear. Deletions cut 5 bases from V and 3 bases from J, with 5 bases between. The germline CDR1 and CDR2 sequences are SGHVS and FQNEAQ. This CDR3 contains 12 residues. The CDR3 nucleotides are TGTGCCAGCAGCCCCTTCAATCAGCCCCAGCATTTT. This sequence encodes CASSPFNQPQHF.

This sequence joins TRBV25-1 and TRBJ1-2, with D possibly being TRBD1 (5 bases). The CDR3 has 13 amino acids. V shed 5 bases and J shed 3 bases, with 10 bases lying between them. Per germline, CDR1 MGHDK and CDR2 SYGVNS. The DNA of the CDR3 is TGTGCCAGCAGTCACGGCAGGGACTATGGCTACACCTTC. It translates to CASSHGRDYGYTF.

The CDR3 loop reads CASSQKGSEAFF. In nucleotides, the CDR3 is TGTGCCAGCAGCCAAAAGGGGTCTGAAGCTTTCTTT. The chain joins TRBV4-2 to TRBJ1-1, with D maybe TRBD1 (5 bases). CDR1 is LGHNA and CDR2 is YNFKEQ in the germline V gene. V was trimmed by 2 bases and J by 6 bases, leaving 7 bases between them. The CDR3 is made up of 12 amino acids.

This clone showed up just once. In nucleotides, the CDR3 is TGTGCCAGCAGTTACCGGACAGGGGGCGCGTATGGCTACACCTTC. Amino acids: CASSYRTGGAYGYTF. The V gene is TRBV6-2 or TRBV6-3, the J gene TRBJ1-2, with 11 bases matching TRBD1. J gave up 5 bases and V 2 bases, and 4 bases lay outside the gene matches. CDR3 length: 15 residues. CDR1 is MNHEY and CDR2 is SVGEGT in the germline V gene.

This clone was seen only once. CDR3 sequence (DNA): TGTGCCAGCAGCTTAAACCCAGGGGACGGTGAAGCTTTCTTT. Protein sequence: CASSLNPGDGEAFF. This chain connects TRBV7-3 to TRBJ1-1; a possible D gene is TRBD1 (6 bases). Germline-derived CDR1 and CDR2 are SGHTA and FQGTGA. Trimming removed 1 base at V and 7 bases at J, with 13 bases between. This CDR3 comprises 14 residues.

This chain connects TRBV6-2 or TRBV6-3 to TRBJ1-5; D may be TRBD1 (5 bases). The CDR3 sequence is 12 residues long. Trimming removed 3 bases at V and 11 bases at J, with 11 bases between. Germline-derived CDR1 and CDR2 are MNHEY and SVGEGT. CDR3 DNA sequence: TGTGCCAGCAGTTATCAGGGAAGGGCCCAGCATTTT. Amino acids: CASSYQGRAQHF.

The chain carries TRBV7-9 and TRBJ1-6; 7 bases are shared with TRBD1. Germline CDR1 is SEHNR and CDR2 is FQNEAQ (reference sequence). After removal of 5 bases from V and 6 bases from J, the junction contained 7 bases not matched to a gene. The CDR3 spans 15 residues. The CDR3 DNA is TGTGCCAGCAGCCCGAGACAGGGAAGTAATTCACCCCTCCACTTT. Protein: CASSPRQGSNSPLHF. Using reference TRBV7-9 and TRBJ1-6 for the parts outside the CDR3, the full variable domain is DTGVSQNPRHKITKRGQNVTFRCDPISEHNRLYWYRQTLGQGPEFLTYFQNEAQLEKSRLLSDRFSAERPKGSFSTLEIQRTEQGDSAMYLCASSPRQGSNSPLHFGNGTRLTVT.

CDR3 coding DNA: TGCGCCAGCAGCCAAGATCAGGGGACCACTGAAGCTTTCTTT. Residues: CASSQDQGTTEAFF. The chain links TRBV4-1 to TRBJ1-1; possible D gene TRBD1, 6 bases. The germline CDR1 and CDR2 sequences are MGHRA and YSYEKL. The CDR3 covers 14 residues. Trimming removed 0 bases at V and 4 bases at J, with 9 bases between.

V usage is TRBV9 and J usage is TRBJ2-1; 7 bases fit TRBD2. The junction had 13 bases not matched to a gene; V was cut back by 3 bases and J by 4 bases. CDR3 length equals 17 residues. Germline lookup yields CDR1 SGDLS and CDR2 YYNGEE. The CDR3 is CASSARGERGFYNEQFF. CDR3 nucleotides: TGTGCCAGCAGCGCCCGAGGTGAGCGGGGCTTTTACAATGAGCAGTTCTTC. Combining the CDR3 with reference TRBV9 and TRBJ2-1 gives the whole variable domain DSGVTQTPKHLITATGQRVTLRCSPRSGDLSVYWYQQSLDQGLQFLIQYYNGEERAKGNILERFSAQQFPDLHSELNLSSLELGDSALYFCASSARGERGFYNEQFFGPGTRLTVL.

The J gene is TRBJ1-6, the V gene TRBV6-1, with D possibly being TRBD1 (5 bases). Germline V gives CDR1 MNHNS, CDR2 SASEGT. There are 15 residues in the CDR3. Trimming removed 3 bases from V and 3 bases from J, with 9 bases in between. The CDR3 loop is CASSESRDYNSPLHF. The CDR3 region has the DNA TGTGCCAGCAGTGAGAGCAGGGACTATAATTCACCCCTCCACTTT.

The V and J genes are TRBV29-1 and TRBJ2-1; no firm D call. V was cut by 4 bases and J by 6 bases, with 16 bases left in between. CDR1 is SQVTM and CDR2 is ANQGSEA in the germline V gene. This CDR3 comprises 14 residues. The chain's CDR3 is CSVVGQLLGNEQFF. Here the CDR3 DNA reads TGCAGCGTTGTTGGGCAGTTACTTGGCAATGAGCAGTTCTTC.

This rearrangement joins TRBV18 to TRBJ1-2; 8 nucleotides match TRBD1. Germline V gives CDR1 KGHSH, CDR2 LQKENI. Losses at the gene ends were 4 bases for V and 6 bases for J; bases not matched to a gene: 4. This CDR3 spans 13 amino acids. Written as DNA, the CDR3 is TGTGCCAGCTCACGACAGGGGCGGGATGGCTACACCTTC. Residues: CASSRQGRDGYTF.

This clone has just one count. This chain uses TRBV6-2 or TRBV6-3 with TRBJ2-1; 15 bases match TRBD2. Unmatched junction bases numbered 6, after V lost 6 bases and J lost 0 bases. Germline lookup yields CDR1 MNHEY and CDR2 SVGEGT. The CDR3 length is 18 residues. For the CDR3, the DNA is TGTGCCAGCAGCCTAGGACTAGCGGGGGGGAGCTCCTACAATGAGCAGTTCTTC. The encoded protein is CASSLGLAGGSSYNEQFF.